The 27 T cell receptor beta chains listed next were all sequenced from one sample in a study of cytomegalovirus exposure and HLA in healthy donors. The primer mix had 60 Vbeta and 13 Jbeta primers. The data were produced by immunoSEQ multiplex PCR, yet TCRdb's version contains in-frame clones alone and is incomplete. The profile shows tens of thousands of clones, around 76% of them singletons. The sequenced sample was PBMCs. The receptor set was obtained from a man in his forties or fifties in good health and CMV-seronegative.

CDR3 amino acids: CASSFIAGNQETQYF. DNA of the CDR3: TGCGCCAGCAGCTTTATAGCGGGAAACCAAGAGACCCAGTACTTC. The chain joins TRBV5-1 to TRBJ2-5; 8 nucleotides line up with TRBD2. V trimming: 2 bases; J trimming: 0 bases; junction bases outside the gene matches: 3. The germline V gene has CDR1 SGHRS and CDR2 YFSETQ. The CDR3 contains 15 residues.

V and J are TRBV5-4 and TRBJ2-1; TRBD2 matches at 12 bases. CDR1 is SGHNT and CDR2 is YYREEE in the germline V gene (reference sequence). The J segment lost 6 bases and the V segment lost 4 bases, leaving 14 bases of the junction unmatched. This CDR3 comprises 18 residues. CDR3 nucleotide sequence: TGTGCCAGCAGCCCGACTAGCGGGAGCTTTGGGCTCCCCAATGAGCAGTTCTTC. This gives the protein CASSPTSGSFGLPNEQFF.

This clone has a handful of counts. The chain recombines TRBV7-8 with TRBJ2-7; 11 positions match TRBD1. The CDR3 contains 15 residues. Trimming cost V 0 bases and J 4 bases; bases outside gene matches: 2. CDR1 SGHVS and CDR2 FQNEAQ come from the germline V gene. In nucleotides, the CDR3 is TGTGCCAGCAGCTTAGCGGACAGGGGGCCGTACGAGCAGTACTTC. Translating gives CASSLADRGPYEQYF.

The chain is built from TRBV6-6 and TRBJ1-3; no clear D. CDR1 MNHNY and CDR2 SVGAGI come from the germline V gene (reference sequence). The CDR3 extends over 15 amino acids. V shed 0 bases and J shed 1 base, with 7 bases lying between them. The DNA for the CDR3 is TGTGCCAGCAGTTACTCGAGCGGGTCTGGAAACACCATATATTTT. It translates to CASSYSSGSGNTIYF.

The chain employs TRBV18 and TRBJ2-5, with 12 bases lining up with TRBD2. The tail of the sequence fits TRBJ2-7 better, so the J call may be wrong. The CDR3 has 16 amino acids. Per germline, CDR1 KGHSH and CDR2 LQKENI. Here the CDR3 DNA reads TGTGCCAGCTCACCCATGACTAGCGGGAGTTCCTACGAGCAGTACTTC. Protein sequence: CASSPMTSGSSYEQYF.

This chain links TRBV5-1 with TRBJ2-7; possible D gene TRBD1, 6 bases. The CDR3 consists of 14 residues. Germline V gives CDR1 SGHRS, CDR2 YFSETQ. With 2 bases removed from V and 3 bases from J, the gap between germline ends came to 12 bases. The CDR3 bases are TGCGCCAGCAGCTTTGGCACAGGGAACTACGAGCAGTACTTC. Its translation is CASSFGTGNYEQYF.

The gene calls are TRBV25-1 and TRBJ2-7; weak D call: TRBD2 (6 bases). This CDR3 region has 13 residues. CDR1 MGHDK and CDR2 SYGVNS come from the germline V gene. Trimming removed 3 bases from V and 7 bases from J, with 13 bases in between. The CDR3 bases are TGTGCCAGCAGTGATTACGGGAGTGGAGAGCAGTACTTC. It translates to CASSDYGSGEQYF.

The count of this clone is one. V and J are TRBV6-1 and TRBJ1-3, with TRBD1 identical over 11 bases. The CDR3 extends over 15 amino acids. J lost 4 bases, V lost 6 bases, and 5 bases had no gene match. The germline V gene encodes CDR1 MNHNS and CDR2 SASEGT. The CDR3 bases are TGTGCCAGCAGAGGGACAGGGGGATCCGGAAACACCATATATTTT. This gives the protein CASRGTGGSGNTIYF.

The V call is TRBV28, the J call TRBJ2-7, with D uncertain. Germline V CDR1 and CDR2: MDHEN, SYDVKM. The CDR3 loop spans 15 amino acids. V gave up 8 bases and J gave up 1 base, with 18 bases separating them. CDR3 protein: CASLSLGRNSYEQYF. The CDR3 DNA follows: TGTGCCAGCCTCTCCCTGGGCAGAAATTCCTACGAGCAGTACTTC.

The gene calls are TRBV19 and TRBJ1-5; D gene ambiguous. CDR3 length: 13 residues. Germline V gives CDR1 LNHDA, CDR2 SQIVND (reference sequence). V was pared by 7 bases and J by 1 base, with 8 bases between. This CDR3 reads CASNPSSNQPQHF. In DNA, the CDR3 is TGTGCCAGTAATCCCTCCAGCAATCAGCCCCAGCATTTT.

J is TRBJ2-3 and V is TRBV6-5; TRBD2 is a possible D gene (5 bases). CDR3 size: 11 residues. V shed 5 bases and J shed 5 bases, with 5 bases lying between them. Germline V gene sequence: CDR1 MNHEY, CDR2 SVGAGI. The CDR3 spells CASSSGDTQYF. In DNA form, the CDR3 reads TGTGCCAGCAGTAGCGGAGATACGCAGTATTTT.

CDR3 sequence (DNA): TGCGCCAGCAGCCCCTGGGGCAGGGGGCGACGAGAAGACTCCTACGAGCAGTACTTC. This gives the protein CASSPWGRGRREDSYEQYF. The V and J genes are TRBV4-1 and TRBJ2-7; 8 nucleotides agree with TRBD1. The CDR3 has 19 amino acids. The trim removed 4 bases at V and 0 bases at J, leaving 17 bases unmatched. CDR1 is MGHRA and CDR2 is YSYEKL in the germline V gene.

The J gene is TRBJ2-1, the V gene TRBV5-4; 11 positions agree with TRBD1. V dropped 3 bases and J dropped 9; count of bases not matched to a gene: 8. This CDR3 is 15 amino acids long. Looked up from germline, CDR1 is SGHNT and CDR2 is YYREEE (reference sequence). In DNA, the CDR3 is TGTGCCAGCAGCTCGGACAGGGGGCATCGCGGTGAGCAGTTCTTC. It specifies CASSSDRGHRGEQFF.

The J gene is TRBJ2-7, the V gene TRBV7-9; TRBD1 agrees at 8 bases. Germline lookup yields CDR1 SEHNR and CDR2 FQNEAQ (reference sequence). The CDR3 spans 14 residues. With 1 base clipped from V and 7 bases from J, the junction kept 6 bases outside the gene matches. For the CDR3, the DNA is TGTGCCAGCAGCTTAGATCAGGGGGCAGAAGAGCAGTACTTC. Its translation is CASSLDQGAEEQYF.

J is TRBJ2-2 and V is TRBV19; 11 bases line up with TRBD2. Germline V gene lookup returns CDR1 LNHDA and CDR2 SQIVND (reference sequence). Germline trimming cut 7 bases from V and 4 bases from J; bases unmatched to any gene: 2. CDR3 size: 14 residues. This chain's CDR3 is CASTGTSGTGELFF. In DNA, the CDR3 is TGTGCCAGTACCGGGACTAGCGGCACCGGGGAGCTGTTTTTT.

The rearrangement uses TRBV6-6 and TRBJ1-1, with 7 nucleotides matching TRBD1. The CDR3 has 15 amino acids. Trimming removed 4 bases from V and 1 base from J; junction bases left unmatched: 6. Germline V gene sequence: CDR1 MNHNY, CDR2 SVGAGI (reference sequence). In DNA form, the CDR3 reads TGTGCCAGCAGTTCAGGGGGGACGGGGAACACTGAAGCTTTCTTT. Amino acid sequence: CASSSGGTGNTEAFF.

This clone was counted a few times. The chain links TRBV28 to TRBJ1-4, with 10 bases matching TRBD1. V gave up 6 bases and J gave up 5 bases; unmatched junction bases: 9. CDR3 length equals 16 residues. Germline CDR1 reads MDHEN; CDR2 reads SYDVKM. For the CDR3, the DNA is TGTGCCAGCAGACCTTGGGGACAGGGGCTAAATGAAAAACTGTTTTTT. It translates to CASRPWGQGLNEKLFF.

This chain joins TRBV7-9 and TRBJ1-1, with D uncertain. CDR1 is SEHNR and CDR2 is FQNEAQ in the germline V gene (reference sequence). Trimming left V 4 bases short and J 1 base short, with 10 bases between. This CDR3 has 14 residues. The DNA of the CDR3 is TGTGCCAGCAGCTCCCCCGGAGAGAACACTGAAGCTTTCTTT. Translated: CASSSPGENTEAFF.

This clone came up once. The chain links TRBV7-6 to TRBJ2-7; a weak D match, TRBD2 (5 bases). Trimming removed 4 bases at V and 2 bases at J, with 15 bases between. CDR3 length: 15 amino acids. Per germline, CDR1 SGHVS and CDR2 FNYEAQ. CDR3 DNA sequence: TGTGCCAGCAGCTCAGACCGGGGAATTGCCTACGAGCAGTACTTC. Amino acid sequence: CASSSDRGIAYEQYF.

The chain is built from TRBV19 and TRBJ1-1; a possible D gene is TRBD1 (6 bases). Germline V lookup: CDR1 LNHDA, CDR2 SQIVND (reference sequence). Trimming removed 4 bases at V and 2 bases at J, with 11 bases between. The CDR3 extends over 14 amino acids. The CDR3 sequence is CASSTRGFNTEAFF. The CDR3 region has the DNA TGTGCCAGTAGTACCAGGGGTTTCAACACTGAAGCTTTCTTT. Full variable domain (outside the CDR3, taken from reference TRBV19 and TRBJ1-1): DGGITQSPKYLFRKEGQNVTLSCEQNLNHDAMYWYRQDPGQGLRLIYYSQIVNDFQKGDIAEGYSVSREKKESFPLTVTSAQKNPTAFYLCASSTRGFNTEAFFGQGTRLTVV.

The rearrangement joins TRBV28 to TRBJ2-7, with a possible D match to TRBD1 (5 bases). The V end lost 2 bases, the J end lost 0 bases, and 14 bases lay between the germline ends. The CDR3 runs 16 residues. Germline V gene data show CDR1 as MDHEN and CDR2 as SYDVKM. CDR3 sequence: CASSLMPLTVSYEQYF. Here the CDR3 DNA reads TGTGCCAGCAGTTTAATGCCCTTGACAGTCTCCTACGAGCAGTACTTC.

The chain combines TRBV6-5 with TRBJ1-2; D gene uncertain. Trimming pared 0 bases from V and 7 bases from J, leaving 15 bases between. Germline V gene data show CDR1 as MNHEY and CDR2 as SVGAGI. The CDR3 is 15 amino acids. The CDR3 sequence is CASSYSIGAARGYTF. CDR3 sequence (DNA): TGTGCCAGCAGTTACTCGATTGGAGCCGCGCGTGGCTACACCTTC.

The rearrangement uses TRBV29-1 and TRBJ1-5; 9 bases align to TRBD1. The CDR3 length is 16 residues. With 4 bases clipped from V and 4 bases from J, the junction kept 11 bases outside the gene matches. Germline CDR1 is SQVTM and CDR2 is ANQGSEA. CDR3 nucleotide sequence: TGCAGCGTTGGTGGGACAGGGTCTCTGCGGAATCAGCCCCAGCATTTT. Its protein product is CSVGGTGSLRNQPQHF.

The genes are TRBV5-8 and TRBJ2-1; D unclear. V shed 4 bases and J shed 13 bases, with 6 bases lying between them. Per the germline V gene, CDR1 is SGHTS and CDR2 is YDEGEE. The CDR3 covers 9 residues. The CDR3 sequence: CASSSIQFF. Here the CDR3 DNA reads TGTGCCAGCAGCAGCATACAGTTCTTC. The variable domain in full, completed from reference TRBV5-8 and TRBJ2-1, reads EAGVTQSPTHLIKTRGQQATLRCSPISGHTSVYWYQQALGLGLQFLLWYDEGEERNRGNFPPRFSGRQFPNYSSELNVNALELEDSALYLCASSSIQFFGPGTRLTVL.

The gene calls are TRBV5-1 and TRBJ2-2; TRBD1 agrees at 8 bases. The CDR3 has 17 amino acids. Per germline, CDR1 SGHRS and CDR2 YFSETQ. V was clipped by 1 base and J by 7 bases; unmatched bases: 12. CDR3 DNA: TGCGCCAGCAGCTTGTTAGCAGGGGGCGCAATGGGCGGGGAGCTGTTTTTT. Protein sequence: CASSLLAGGAMGGELFF. The whole variable domain, remainder taken from reference TRBV5-1 and TRBJ2-2, is KAGVTQTPRYLIKTRGQQVTLSCSPISGHRSVSWYQQTPGQGLQFLFEYFSETQRNKGNFPGRFSGRQFSNSRSEMNVSTLELGDSALYLCASSLLAGGAMGGELFFGEGSRLTVL.

The chain combines TRBV27 with TRBJ2-5, with 10 bases matching TRBD1. With 5 bases clipped from V and 4 bases from J, the junction kept 7 bases outside the gene matches. CDR1 is MNHEY, CDR2 SMNVEV, per germline (reference sequence). The CDR3 sequence is 15 residues long. CDR3 DNA: TGTGCCAGCAGTGAAGGGGACAGGGGACTAGAGACCCAGTACTTC. Translation: CASSEGDRGLETQYF.

The genes are TRBV2 and TRBJ2-5; TRBD2 matches 11 bases. The CDR3 is 17 amino acids. Looked up from germline, CDR1 is SNHLY and CDR2 is FYNNEI. V lost 5 bases to trimming and J lost 5 bases; unmatched junction nucleotides: 13. CDR3 in DNA: TGTGCCAGCAGTACATACGGACTAGCGGGCCGTGGGGAGACCCAGTACTTC. Translated, it gives CASSTYGLAGRGETQYF.